The sequence of this TCR beta chain was determined in a study of OX40 agonist ivuxolimab in advanced cancers. Study context: The dose-escalation group included hepatocellular carcinoma, melanoma, renal cell carcinoma and head and neck cancer. The eligibility criteria allowed prior anti-PD-1, anti-PD-L1 or anti-CTLA-4 therapy, and about 40% had some.

The sampling schedule covered blood at baseline, cycle 4 day 1, and cycle 7 day 1. The table lists this clone with a count of one. This CDR3 spans 14 amino acids. Germline loops: CDR1 LNHDA, CDR2 SQIVND (reference sequence). V shed 10 bases, J shed 4 bases, and the junction held 6 bases outside the gene matches. Method: immunoSEQ multiplex PCR; TCRdb's copy keeps in-frame clones and lacks some. The sample carries approximately 33,000 clones, approximately 86% recorded once. V is TRBV19 and J is TRBJ2-1; 11 bases are a match to TRBD2. The clonotype comes from an adult with an advanced solid tumor such as melanoma, head and neck, liver or kidney cancer. This sample comprised CD4+ or CD8+ T cells sorted from blood, obtained in a trial of the OX40 agonist ivuxolimab. The CDR3: CATSLAGGYNEQFF. For the CDR3, the DNA is TGTGCCACTTCCCTAGCGGGAGGATACAATGAGCAGTTCTTC.